This T cell receptor (beta chain) originates from a study of blood T cell repertoires in COVID-19. Residents of about two dozen US areas, aged about 18 to 95 years, made up the participants. Clinical histories supplied by participants themselves formed the basis of cohort assignment. Trimming removed 0 bases at V and 6 bases at J, with 10 bases between. The CDR3 sequence is 14 residues long. The germline gives CDR1 SGHRS, CDR2 YFSETQ. Here immunoSEQ multiplex PCR was the method, and the copy in TCRdb shows in-frame clones only, minus some. The data contain about 360,000 clones, around 90% of them singletons.

The sequence came from a woman aged 35 to 49 with acute COVID-19. The V and J genes are TRBV5-1 and TRBJ2-1; possible D gene TRBD1, 5 bases. Specimen: PBMCs or T cells enriched from blood (not recorded which). CDR3 DNA: TGCGCCAGCAGCTTGGAAGGGGCGCGCAATGAGCAGTTCTTC. Protein sequence: CASSLEGARNEQFF.